This TCR beta chain was profiled in a study of regulatory T cells in long-lasting Graves disease. HTBI primers from iRepertoire and Arm-PCR of CDR3 regions yielded the TCR beta libraries. TCRdb fed the multiplex PCR reads into MiXCR, producing one record per CDR3 protein. Of about 470,000 distinct CDR3 sequences detected, less than 25% appear once; the ten largest clones hold 7% to 9.5%. At least ten counts were recorded for this clonotype. Germline assignment: CDR1 SGHVS and CDR2 FQNEAQ. V was trimmed by 3 bases and J by 8 bases, leaving 13 bases between them. This CDR3 region has 13 residues. Time point indicated: persistent/refractory GD, antithyroid drugs over 5 years with positive TRAb. TCR sequences were obtained from RNA taken from PBMCs.

Source: peripheral blood mononuclear cells (PBMCs), taken when the disease was refractory, from a patient treated with antithyroid drugs. The TCR originated in a female donor with Graves disease. The rearrangement links TRBV7-8 to TRBJ1-2; TRBD1 might be the D (6 bases). DNA of the CDR3: TGTGCCAGCAGCTTGGAGGACAGTGAAGGCTACACCTTC. It codes for CASSLEDSEGYTF. Complete variable domain (other parts from reference TRBV7-8 and TRBJ1-2): GAGVSQSPRYKVAKRGQDVALRCDPISGHVSLFWYQQALGQGPEFLTYFQNEAQLDKSGLPSDRFFAERPEGSVSTLKIQRTQQEDSAVYLCASSLEDSEGYTFGSGTRLTVV.